This paragraph reports one T cell receptor (beta chain). These data originate in a study of T cell responses to AZD1222 COVID-19 vaccine. Using immunoSEQ multiplex PCR, the repertoire was profiled, and TCRdb retains in-frame clones only, with some absent. The sample lists roughly 150,000 clones; roughly 88% were seen once. The CDR3 is 14 amino acids. The ends were cut back, 6 bases at V and 2 bases at J, with 12 bases in the middle. The sequence was collected from an adult who received the AZD1222 COVID-19 vaccine. The rearrangement links TRBV23-1 to TRBJ2-3, with D possibly being TRBD1 (5 bases). TRBV23-1 is an ORF, with its function uncertain. The sequences come from peripheral blood, collected 28 days after the second AZD1222 dose. As DNA, the CDR3 is TGCGCCAGCAGGTTAAGGGGCCTCACAGATACGCAGTATTTT. It translates to CASRLRGLTDTQYF.